Below, 4 T cell receptor beta chains from the same sample are listed, as sequenced in a study of T cell responses to AZD1222 COVID-19 vaccine (dated by TCRdb to the early 2020s). The receptor library was made with the immunoSEQ multiplex PCR assay. TCRdb stores this immuneACCESS table with in-frame sequences only. Part of the clones is absent; in the studies checked, under half of the shortfall reflects unresolved V genes, and no reason is known for the rest. The table for this sample lists about 180,000 clones; 70% to 90% of them were counted only once. The leading ten clones occupy 11% of the sample. The sample's time point label, in plain terms: about 28 days (+/-7) after the second vaccine dose. The starting material was peripheral blood, obtained 28 days after the second AZD1222 dose. Every receptor here comes from an adult who received the AZD1222 COVID-19 vaccine.

This sequence joins TRBV21-1 and TRBJ2-7; TRBD1 was called by the table and not checked on the DNA. TRBV21-1 constitutes a pseudogene. The CDR3 covers 15 residues. The CDR3 loop reads CASSKGTGDSYEQYF. The CDR3 bases are TGTGCCAGCAGCAAAGGGACAGGGGATTCCTACGAGCAGTACTTC.

The V and J genes are TRBV5-4 and TRBJ2-4; D may be TRBD1 or TRBD2 (5 bases each). The germline CDR1 and CDR2 sequences are SGHNT and YYREEE (reference sequence). The CDR3 runs to 15 residues. The V end was cut by 1 base, the J end by 9 bases, with 17 bases between. CDR3 amino acids: CASSLRQGDAGIQYF. CDR3 bases: TGTGCCAGCAGCTTGAGGCAGGGAGACGCCGGCATTCAGTACTTC.

V gene TRBV19 combines with J gene TRBJ2-5, with no clear D. This CDR3 region has 15 residues. Germline values: CDR1 LNHDA, CDR2 SQIVND (reference sequence). V lost 3 bases and J 7 bases, leaving 18 bases between the germline ends. The CDR3 sequence is CASSMDIGSRGTQYF. The CDR3, as DNA: TGTGCCAGTAGTATGGATATAGGCTCAAGAGGGACCCAGTACTTC. Full variable domain (outside the CDR3, taken from reference TRBV19 and TRBJ2-5): DGGITQSPKYLFRKEGQNVTLSCEQNLNHDAMYWYRQDPGQGLRLIYYSQIVNDFQKGDIAEGYSVSREKKESFPLTVTSAQKNPTAFYLCASSMDIGSRGTQYFGPGTRLLVL.

Details on this clone: A junction boundary mismatches the germline segment, possibly from a read error. V gene TRBV7-9 combines with J gene TRBJ2-2, with TRBD1 matching over 8 bases. Germline values: CDR1 SEHNR, CDR2 FQNEAQ (reference sequence). The CDR3 consists of 15 residues. CDR3 residues: CASSLGQGANGELFF. CDR3 sequence (DNA): TGTGCCAGCAGCTTAGGGCAGGGGGCCAACGGGGAGCTGTTTTTC.